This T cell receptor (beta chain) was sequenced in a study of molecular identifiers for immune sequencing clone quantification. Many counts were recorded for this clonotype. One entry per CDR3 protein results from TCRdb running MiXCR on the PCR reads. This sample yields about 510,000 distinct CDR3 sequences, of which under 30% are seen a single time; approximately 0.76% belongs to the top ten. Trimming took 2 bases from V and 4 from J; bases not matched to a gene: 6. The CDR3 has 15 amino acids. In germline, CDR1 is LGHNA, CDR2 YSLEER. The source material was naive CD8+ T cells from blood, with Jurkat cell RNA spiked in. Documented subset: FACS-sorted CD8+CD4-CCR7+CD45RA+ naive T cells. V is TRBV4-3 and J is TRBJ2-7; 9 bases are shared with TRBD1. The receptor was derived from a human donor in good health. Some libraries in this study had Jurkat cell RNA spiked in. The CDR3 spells CASSQSAQGAYEQYF. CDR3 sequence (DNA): TGCGCCAGCAGCCAATCGGCACAGGGGGCTTACGAGCAGTACTTC.